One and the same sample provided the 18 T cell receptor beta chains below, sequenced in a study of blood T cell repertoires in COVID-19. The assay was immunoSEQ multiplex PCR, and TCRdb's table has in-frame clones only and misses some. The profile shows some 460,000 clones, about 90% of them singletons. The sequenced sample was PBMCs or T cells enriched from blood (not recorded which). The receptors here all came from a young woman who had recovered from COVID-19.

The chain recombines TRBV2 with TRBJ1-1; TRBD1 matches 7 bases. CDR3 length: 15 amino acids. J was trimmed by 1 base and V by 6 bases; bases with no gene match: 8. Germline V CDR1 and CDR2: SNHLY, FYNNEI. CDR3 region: CASSTQGVENTEAFF. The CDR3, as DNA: TGTGCCAGCAGCACTCAGGGGGTAGAGAACACTGAAGCTTTCTTT.

CDR3 sequence (DNA): TGTGCCAGCAGCCGGAGTATGGCAGATACGCAGTATTTT. It encodes CASSRSMADTQYF. V and J are TRBV7-3 and TRBJ2-3; no clear D. This CDR3 region has 13 residues. The germline V gene has CDR1 SGHTA and CDR2 FQGTGA. Between the trimmed V and J ends, which lost 5 bases and 4 bases, there was a span of 10 bases. The whole variable domain, remainder taken from reference TRBV7-3 and TRBJ2-3, is GAGVSQTPSNKVTEKGKYVELRCDPISGHTALYWYRQSLGQGPEFLIYFQGTGAADDSGLPNDRFFAVRPEGSVSTLKIQRTERGDSAVYLCASSRSMADTQYFGPGTRLTVL.

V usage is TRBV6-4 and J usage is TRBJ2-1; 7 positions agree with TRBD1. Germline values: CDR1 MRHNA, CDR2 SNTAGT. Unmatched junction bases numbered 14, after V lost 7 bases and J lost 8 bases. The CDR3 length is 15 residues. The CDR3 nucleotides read TGTGCCAGCACCGCCACCGGGACAGAGGGAGATGAGCAGTTCTTC. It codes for CASTATGTEGDEQFF.

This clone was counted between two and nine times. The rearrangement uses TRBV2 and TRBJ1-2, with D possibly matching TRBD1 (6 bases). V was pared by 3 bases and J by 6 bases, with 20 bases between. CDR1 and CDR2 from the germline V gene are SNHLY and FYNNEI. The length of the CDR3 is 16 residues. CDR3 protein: CASSDRTVPPPNGYTF. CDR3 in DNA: TGTGCCAGCAGTGATCGGACAGTTCCACCCCCGAATGGCTACACCTTC.

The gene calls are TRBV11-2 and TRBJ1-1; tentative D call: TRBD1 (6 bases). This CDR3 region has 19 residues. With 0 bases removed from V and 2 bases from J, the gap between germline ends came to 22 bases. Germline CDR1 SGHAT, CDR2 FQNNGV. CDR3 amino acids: CASSLEGWGGAVQNTEAFF. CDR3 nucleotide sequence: TGTGCCAGCAGCTTAGAGGGTTGGGGGGGCGCGGTACAAAACACTGAAGCTTTCTTT.

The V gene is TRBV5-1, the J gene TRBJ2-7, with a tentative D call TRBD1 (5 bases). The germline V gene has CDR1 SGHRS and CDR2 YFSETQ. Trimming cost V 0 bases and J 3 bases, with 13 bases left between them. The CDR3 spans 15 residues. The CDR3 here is CASSLEVQAGYEQYF. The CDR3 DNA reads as TGCGCCAGCAGCTTGGAGGTACAGGCCGGCTACGAGCAGTACTTC.

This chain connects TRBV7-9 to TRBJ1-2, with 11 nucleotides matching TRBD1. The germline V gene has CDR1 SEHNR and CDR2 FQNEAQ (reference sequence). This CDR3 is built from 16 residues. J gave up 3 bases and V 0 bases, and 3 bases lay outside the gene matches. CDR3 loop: CASSLAVGQGDYGYTF. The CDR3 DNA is TGTGCCAGCAGCTTAGCGGTGGGACAGGGGGACTATGGCTACACCTTC.

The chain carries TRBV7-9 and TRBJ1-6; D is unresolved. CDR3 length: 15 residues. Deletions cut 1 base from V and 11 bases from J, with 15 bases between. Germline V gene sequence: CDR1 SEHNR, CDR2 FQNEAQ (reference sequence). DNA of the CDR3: TGTGCCAGCAGCTTAGTTCTCGGGGAGGCGGCACCCCTCCACTTT. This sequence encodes CASSLVLGEAAPLHF.

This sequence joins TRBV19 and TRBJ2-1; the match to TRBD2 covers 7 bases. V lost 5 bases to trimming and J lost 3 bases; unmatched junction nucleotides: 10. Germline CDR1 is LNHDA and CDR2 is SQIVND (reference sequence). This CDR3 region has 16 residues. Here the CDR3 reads CASSVERGPSYNEQFF. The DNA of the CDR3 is TGTGCCAGTAGTGTCGAGCGGGGCCCGAGCTACAATGAGCAGTTCTTC.

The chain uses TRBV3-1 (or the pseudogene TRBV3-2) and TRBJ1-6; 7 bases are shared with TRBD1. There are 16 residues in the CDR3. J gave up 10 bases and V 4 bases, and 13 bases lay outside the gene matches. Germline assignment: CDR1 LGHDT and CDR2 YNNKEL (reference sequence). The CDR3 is CASSRSGPGGVSPLHF. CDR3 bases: TGTGCCAGCAGCCGATCAGGACCAGGGGGTGTGTCACCCCTCCACTTT.

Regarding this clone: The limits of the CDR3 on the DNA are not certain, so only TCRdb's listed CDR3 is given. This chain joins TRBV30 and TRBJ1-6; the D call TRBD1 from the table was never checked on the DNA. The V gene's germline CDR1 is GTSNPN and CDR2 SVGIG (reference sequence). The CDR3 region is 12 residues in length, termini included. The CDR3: CAWSYSVPPLHF.

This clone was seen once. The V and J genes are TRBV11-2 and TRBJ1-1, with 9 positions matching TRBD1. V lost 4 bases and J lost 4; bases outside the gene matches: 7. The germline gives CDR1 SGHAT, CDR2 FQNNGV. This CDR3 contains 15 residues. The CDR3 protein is CASSWGQGGATEAFF. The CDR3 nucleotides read TGTGCCAGCAGCTGGGGACAGGGAGGGGCCACTGAAGCTTTCTTT.

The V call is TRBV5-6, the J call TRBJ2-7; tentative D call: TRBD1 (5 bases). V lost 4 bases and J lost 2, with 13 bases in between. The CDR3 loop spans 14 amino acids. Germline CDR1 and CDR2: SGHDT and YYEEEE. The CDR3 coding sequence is TGTGCCAGCAGCATTGGGGCTACTGCCTACGAGCAGTACTTC. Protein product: CASSIGATAYEQYF.

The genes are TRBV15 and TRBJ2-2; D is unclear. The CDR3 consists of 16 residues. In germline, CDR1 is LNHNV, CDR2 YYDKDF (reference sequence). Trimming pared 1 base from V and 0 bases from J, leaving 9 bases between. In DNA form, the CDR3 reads TGTGCCACCAGCAGAGCCCCAACTGCGAACACCGGGGAGCTGTTTTTT. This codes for CATSRAPTANTGELFF.

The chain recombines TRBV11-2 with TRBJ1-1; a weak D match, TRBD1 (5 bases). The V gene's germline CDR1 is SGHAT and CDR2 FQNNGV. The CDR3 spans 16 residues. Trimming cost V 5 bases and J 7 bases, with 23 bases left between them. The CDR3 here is CASSPLRRTTQVEAFF. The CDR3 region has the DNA TGTGCCAGCAGCCCCCTTAGAAGGACAACCCAAGTTGAAGCTTTCTTT.

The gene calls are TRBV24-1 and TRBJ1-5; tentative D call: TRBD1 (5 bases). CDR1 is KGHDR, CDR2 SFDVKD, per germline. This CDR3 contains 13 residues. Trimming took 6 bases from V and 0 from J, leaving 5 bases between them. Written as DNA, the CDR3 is TGTGCCACCAGTCAGGGTAGCAATCAGCCCCAGCATTTT. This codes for CATSQGSNQPQHF.

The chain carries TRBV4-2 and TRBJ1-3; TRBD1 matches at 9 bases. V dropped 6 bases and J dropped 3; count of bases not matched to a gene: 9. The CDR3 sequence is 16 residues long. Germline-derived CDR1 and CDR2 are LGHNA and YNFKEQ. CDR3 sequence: CASSPHRGRVGNTIYF. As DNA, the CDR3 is TGTGCCAGCAGTCCCCACAGGGGGCGCGTTGGAAACACCATATATTTT.

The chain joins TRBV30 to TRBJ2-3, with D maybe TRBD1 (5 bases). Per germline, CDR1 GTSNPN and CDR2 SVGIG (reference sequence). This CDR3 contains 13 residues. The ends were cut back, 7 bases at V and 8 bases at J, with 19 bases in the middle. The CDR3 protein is CAFSGNQWGTQYF. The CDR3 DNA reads TGTGCCTTCTCAGGGAATCAATGGGGTACGCAGTATTTT.